A selection of T cell receptor beta chains follows, all from one sample in a study of cytomegalovirus exposure and HLA in healthy donors. Clones were sequenced by immunoSEQ multiplex PCR, and TCRdb holds only the in-frame ones, with some missing. The sample consists of under 300,000 clones, 75% to 85% of them appearing once. The sequenced material came from PBMCs. All receptors derive from an older woman in good health and CMV-seropositive. The CDR3 runs from the conserved cysteine through the conserved F or W. Fields, in order: CDR3 length, D gene, J gene, V gene, clone size, CDR3 protein, CDR3 DNA. A D gene is named only where the DNA matches it firmly. Size is stated for part of the rows, as once, few or many counts, or as a class when the clone is expanded.

length: 14
D: NA
J: TRBJ2-7
V: TRBV6-1
size: NA
CDR3: CASSEVPRYYEQYF
DNA: TGTGCCAGCAGTGAGGTTCCCCGTTACTACGAGCAGTACTTC

length: 12
D: NA
J: TRBJ2-7
V: TRBV7-9
size: NA
CDR3: CSSSQDRSEQYF
DNA: TGTTCCAGCAGCCAAGACAGGAGCGAGCAGTACTTC

length: 16
D: NA
J: TRBJ1-2
V: TRBV5-1
size: NA
CDR3: CASSSTPLGSNYGYTF
DNA: TGCGCCAGCAGCTCTACCCCCCTCGGTTCGAACTATGGCTACACCTTC

length: 15
D: NA
J: TRBJ2-1
V: TRBV6-5
size: NA
CDR3: CASSGGGSGYNEQFF
DNA: TGTGCCAGCAGTGGTGGTGGGAGCGGCTACAATGAGCAGTTCTTC

length: 13
D: NA
J: TRBJ2-1
V: TRBV5-6
size: NA
CDR3: CASSWEARGSQFF
DNA: TGTGCCAGCAGCTGGGAGGCCCGGGGATCGCAGTTCTTC

length: 13
D: TRBD1
J: TRBJ1-5
V: TRBV27
size: NA
CDR3: CASSSGGSQPQHF
DNA: TGTGCCAGCAGTTCAGGGGGCAGTCAGCCCCAGCATTTT

length: 10
D: NA
J: TRBJ1-2
V: TRBV28
size: NA
CDR3: CASGAGGYTF
DNA: TGTGCCAGCGGGGCCGGTGGCTACACCTTC

length: 13
D: TRBD2
J: TRBJ2-5
V: TRBV5-1
size: once
CDR3: CASRGLAGETQYF
DNA: TGCGCCAGCAGGGGACTAGCGGGAGAGACCCAGTACTTC

length: 15
D: TRBD1
J: TRBJ1-2
V: TRBV28
size: NA
CDR3: CASSSGGGPGYGYTF
DNA: TGTGCCAGCAGTTCCGGAGGGGGCCCCGGCTATGGCTACACCTTC

length: 18
D: NA
J: TRBJ2-6
V: TRBV18
size: few
CDR3: CASSPPGAKISGANVLTF
DNA: TGTGCCAGCTCACCACCAGGGGCGAAAATCTCTGGGGCCAACGTCCTGACTTTC

length: 15
D: NA
J: TRBJ1-1
V: TRBV18
size: NA
CDR3: CASSPPRTVGTEAFF
DNA: TGTGCCAGCTCACCACCTCGGACAGTAGGGACTGAAGCTTTCTTT

length: 16
D: NA
J: TRBJ1-1
V: TRBV18
size: NA
CDR3: CASSPYQGTRNTEAFF
DNA: TGTGCCAGCTCACCATATCAGGGTACCAGGAACACTGAAGCTTTCTTT

length: 13
D: NA
J: TRBJ2-2
V: TRBV5-1
size: NA
CDR3: CASHSGNTGELFF
DNA: TGCGCCAGCCACTCAGGGAACACCGGGGAGCTGTTTTTT

length: 13
D: NA
J: TRBJ1-4
V: TRBV2
size: NA
CDR3: CASRKQTNEKLFF
DNA: TGTGCCAGCAGGAAACAAACTAATGAAAAACTGTTTTTT

length: 16
D: TRBD2
J: TRBJ2-7
V: TRBV30
size: once
CDR3: CAWSIAGGIFSYEQYF
DNA: TGTGCCTGGAGTATTGCGGGAGGTATATTTTCCTACGAGCAGTACTTC

length: 15
D: TRBD1
J: TRBJ1-1
V: TRBV5-4
size: NA
CDR3: CASSFPTGGFTEAFF
DNA: TGTGCCAGCAGCTTTCCGACAGGGGGGTTCACTGAAGCTTTCTTT

length: 14
D: NA
J: TRBJ2-7
V: TRBV4-1
size: NA
CDR3: CASSQARGSHEQYF
DNA: TGCGCCAGCAGCCAAGCTCGGGGTTCGCACGAGCAGTACTTC

length: 12
D: NA
J: TRBJ1-1
V: TRBV6-6
size: NA
CDR3: CASTNGGTEAFF
DNA: TGTGCCAGCACCAACGGGGGCACTGAAGCTTTCTTT

length: 15
D: TRBD1
J: TRBJ1-2
V: TRBV7-8
size: NA
CDR3: CASSPRTGGSYGYTF
DNA: TGTGCCAGCAGTCCTAGGACAGGGGGTAGCTATGGCTACACCTTC

length: 11
D: TRBD2
J: TRBJ2-1
V: TRBV25-1
size: NA
CDR3: CASSDRDYQFF
DNA: TGTGCCAGCAGTGACCGGGACTACCAGTTCTTC

length: 16
D: TRBD1
J: TRBJ1-2
V: TRBV2
size: NA
CDR3: CASSELRRQGAGGYTF
DNA: TGTGCCAGCAGTGAACTAAGGAGGCAGGGGGCGGGAGGCTACACCTTC

length: 15
D: NA
J: TRBJ1-5
V: TRBV21-1
size: NA
CDR3: CASSKKGDRDEPQHF
DNA: TGTGCCAGCAGCAAAAAAGGCGACAGGGACGAGCCCCAGCATTTT

length: 14
D: NA
J: TRBJ2-5
V: TRBV5-1
size: NA
CDR3: CASSSGGVEETQYF
DNA: TGCGCCAGCAGCTCGGGTGGAGTGGAAGAGACCCAGTACTTC

length: 17
D: NA
J: TRBJ2-7
V: TRBV4-1
size: NA
CDR3: CASSQVPGTGSSYEQYF
DNA: TGCGCCAGCAGCCAGGTCCCAGGGACTGGAAGCTCCTACGAGCAGTACTTC

length: 14
D: NA
J: TRBJ2-5
V: TRBV2
size: NA
CDR3: CASIQRRQRETQYF
DNA: TGTGCCAGCATCCAGCGGAGGCAGCGAGAGACCCAGTACTTC

length: 17
D: TRBD2
J: TRBJ2-1
V: TRBV5-1
size: NA
CDR3: CASSLASSGRGYNEQFF
DNA: TGCGCCAGCAGCTTGGCCTCTAGCGGGAGGGGATACAATGAGCAGTTCTTC

length: 16
D: TRBD2
J: TRBJ2-1
V: TRBV12-5
size: NA
CDR3: CASGLVLAGGIDEQFF
DNA: TGTGCTAGTGGTTTGGTTTTAGCGGGAGGGATCGATGAGCAGTTCTTC

length: 14
D: NA
J: TRBJ2-1
V: TRBV7-2
size: NA
CDR3: CASSLNRERNEQFF
DNA: TGTGCCAGCAGCTTAAACAGGGAGCGCAATGAGCAGTTCTTC

length: 14
D: NA
J: TRBJ1-1
V: TRBV11-2
size: NA
CDR3: CASSLESLRTEAFF
DNA: TGTGCCAGCAGCTTAGAGTCCCTGCGCACTGAAGCTTTCTTT

length: 11
D: NA
J: TRBJ2-7
V: TRBV20-1
size: NA
CDR3: CSARKQYEQYF
DNA: TGCAGTGCTAGAAAACAGTACGAGCAGTACTTC

length: 12
D: NA
J: TRBJ2-7
V: TRBV15
size: NA
CDR3: CATSRDFNEQYF
DNA: TGTGCCACCAGCAGAGATTTCAACGAGCAGTACTTC

length: 16
D: TRBD2
J: TRBJ2-3
V: TRBV9
size: few
CDR3: CASSSLAGGPTDTQYF
DNA: TGTGCCAGCAGCTCTTTAGCGGGAGGACCCACAGATACGCAGTATTTT

length: 18
D: TRBD2
J: TRBJ2-1
V: TRBV7-3
size: once
CDR3: CASSPRTSGRSLYNEQFF
DNA: TGTGCCAGCAGCCCTAGGACTAGCGGGAGGTCCCTCTACAATGAGCAGTTCTTC

length: 11
D: NA
J: TRBJ2-1
V: TRBV27
size: NA
CDR3: CASSWRDEQFF
DNA: TGTGCCAGCAGTTGGCGGGATGAGCAGTTCTTC

length: 15
D: NA
J: TRBJ2-1
V: TRBV2
size: NA
CDR3: CASTLSISSSNEQFF
DNA: TGTGCCAGCACCTTAAGCATTAGTAGCAGCAATGAGCAGTTCTTC

length: 16
D: TRBD2
J: TRBJ2-2
V: TRBV6-5
size: NA
CDR3: CASSYKASGRSGELFF
DNA: TGTGCCAGCAGTTATAAGGCTAGCGGGAGATCCGGGGAGCTGTTTTTT

length: 12
D: NA
J: TRBJ1-6
V: TRBV30
size: once
CDR3: CAWSSGRSPLHF
DNA: TGTGCCTGGAGCTCGGGGAGGTCACCCCTCCACTTT

length: 14
D: TRBD2
J: TRBJ2-7
V: TRBV19
size: NA
CDR3: CASSIGGGIYEQYF
DNA: TGTGCCAGTAGTATAGGGGGGGGGATTTACGAGCAGTACTTC

length: 20
D: TRBD1
J: TRBJ1-1
V: TRBV27
size: NA
CDR3: CASSLGPLPRRQGLNTEAFF
DNA: TGTGCCAGCAGTTTAGGCCCACTTCCCCGACGACAGGGTCTGAACACTGAAGCTTTCTTT

length: 16
D: TRBD1
J: TRBJ2-7
V: TRBV7-9
size: NA
CDR3: CASSGIIGTGVNEQYF
DNA: TGTGCCAGCAGCGGCATAATTGGGACAGGGGTCAACGAGCAGTACTTC

length: 15
D: NA
J: TRBJ2-1
V: TRBV4-2
size: NA
CDR3: CASSQDRGSYNEQFF
DNA: TGTGCCAGCAGCCAAGACCGGGGATCCTACAATGAGCAGTTCTTC

length: 12
D: NA
J: TRBJ1-5
V: TRBV6-1
size: NA
CDR3: CASTSPVQPQHF
DNA: TGTGCCAGCACCTCGCCGGTTCAGCCCCAGCATTTT

length: 15
D: TRBD1
J: TRBJ1-1
V: TRBV9
size: NA
CDR3: CASSPHRGPNTEAFF
DNA: TGTGCCAGCAGCCCTCACAGGGGACCGAACACTGAAGCTTTCTTT

length: 16
D: TRBD2
J: TRBJ2-1
V: TRBV18
size: NA
CDR3: CASSPPASGSYNEQFF
DNA: TGTGCCAGCTCACCACCGGCTAGCGGGAGCTACAATGAGCAGTTCTTC

length: 14
D: NA
J: TRBJ1-1
V: TRBV5-1
size: NA
CDR3: CASSLQGSGTEAFF
DNA: TGCGCCAGCAGCTTACAGGGCTCAGGGACTGAAGCTTTCTTT

length: 14
D: TRBD2
J: TRBJ2-7
V: TRBV15
size: NA
CDR3: CATSEERDQDEQYF
DNA: TGTGCCACCAGCGAAGAGCGGGACCAGGACGAGCAGTACTTC

length: 12
D: NA
J: TRBJ2-3
V: TRBV30
size: NA
CDR3: CAWSAQGDTQYF
DNA: TGTGCCTGGAGCGCGCAGGGAGATACGCAGTATTTT

length: 13
D: NA
J: TRBJ2-1
V: TRBV7-7
size: NA
CDR3: CASSLDSYNEQFF
DNA: TGTGCCAGCAGCTTAGACTCTTACAATGAGCAGTTCTTC

length: 15
D: TRBD2
J: TRBJ2-7
V: TRBV25-1
size: NA
CDR3: CASSSRGTSGYEQYF
DNA: TGTGCCAGCAGTTCCCGCGGGACTAGCGGCTACGAGCAGTACTTC

length: 13
D: TRBD1
J: TRBJ1-3
V: TRBV29-1
size: once
CDR3: CSAQTGRGNTIYF
DNA: TGCAGCGCCCAGACAGGGAGGGGAAACACCATATATTTT

length: 17
D: NA
J: TRBJ1-2
V: TRBV7-2
size: NA
CDR3: CASSPFSSGRQYYGYTF
DNA: TGTGCCAGCAGCCCGTTCTCGTCAGGCAGGCAGTACTATGGCTACACCTTC

length: 15
D: TRBD1
J: TRBJ1-2
V: TRBV6-5
size: few
CDR3: CASSPFRQGMRGYTF
DNA: TGTGCCAGCAGTCCCTTCCGACAGGGAATGCGTGGCTACACCTTC

length: 15
D: NA
J: TRBJ1-2
V: TRBV9
size: NA
CDR3: CASSVGGREDYGYTF
DNA: TGTGCCAGCAGCGTAGGGGGTAGGGAGGACTATGGCTACACCTTC

length: 15
D: NA
J: TRBJ1-5
V: TRBV2
size: NA
CDR3: CASRWDNYSNQPQHF
DNA: TGTGCCAGCAGATGGGACAATTATAGCAATCAGCCCCAGCATTTT

length: 15
D: TRBD1
J: TRBJ1-2
V: TRBV15
size: NA
CDR3: CATSRDRTGAYGYTF
DNA: TGTGCCACCAGCAGAGACAGGACAGGGGCTTATGGCTACACCTTC